These T cell receptor beta chains were read from a single sample in a study of OX40 agonist ivuxolimab in advanced cancers. Measured with immunoSEQ multiplex PCR; TCRdb has only the in-frame clones, and not every one. This sample has 71,000 or so clones, with about 84% found just once. Sequencing was performed on CD4+ or CD8+ T cells sorted from blood, taken in a trial of the OX40 agonist ivuxolimab. These receptors came from an adult with an advanced solid tumor such as melanoma, head and neck, liver or kidney cancer. The CDR3 runs from the conserved cysteine through the conserved F or W. D genes are given only for firm matches. Size is omitted from some rows. Given values are once, few, many or a class for expanded clones.

j_gene	v_gene	d_gene	abundance	CDR3aa	CDR3nt
TRBJ2-7	TRBV7-2	-	-	CASSFEQGDEQYF	TGTGCCAGCAGCTTCGAACAGGGAGACGAGCAGTACTTC
TRBJ1-5	TRBV6-4	TRBD1	-	CASSGGQGVGNQPQHF	TGTGCCAGCAGTGGGGGACAGGGGGTGGGCAATCAGCCCCAGCATTTT
TRBJ2-7	TRBV11-2	-	-	CASSLGEDSSYEQYF	TGTGCCAGCAGCTTAGGGGAAGACAGTTCCTACGAGCAGTACTTC
TRBJ2-1	TRBV11-2	TRBD1	-	CASSRSGQGTYNEQFF	TGTGCCAGCAGCCGATCCGGACAGGGTACCTACAATGAGCAGTTCTTC
TRBJ2-5	TRBV19	-	-	CASSIDQAGQETQYF	TGTGCCAGTAGTATAGATCAGGCAGGCCAAGAGACCCAGTACTTC
TRBJ2-6	TRBV30	-	-	CARSLGGPGANVLTF	TGTGCCCGCTCTCTGGGGGGGCCTGGGGCCAACGTCCTGACTTTC
TRBJ1-2	TRBV5-5	TRBD1	-	CASSLQGNYGYTF	TGTGCCAGCAGCCTACAGGGGAACTATGGCTACACCTTC
TRBJ2-3	TRBV19	-	-	CASRVARSTDTQYF	TGTGCCAGTAGGGTAGCCCGTAGCACAGATACGCAGTATTTT
TRBJ2-5	TRBV7-8	-	-	CASSQEDSRETQYF	TGTGCCAGCAGTCAGGAGGACAGTCGAGAGACCCAGTACTTC
TRBJ2-1	TRBV9	-	-	CASSVEGIYNEQFF	TGTGCCAGCAGCGTAGAGGGAATTTACAATGAGCAGTTCTTC
TRBJ2-1	TRBV27	-	-	CASSFRRYNEQFF	TGTGCCAGCAGTTTCCGACGGTACAATGAGCAGTTCTTC
TRBJ1-2	TRBV27	-	-	CASSLSFGSSIYGYTF	TGTGCCAGCAGTTTATCGTTTGGCAGCTCGATTTATGGCTACACCTTC
TRBJ1-4	TRBV2	TRBD1	few	CASSGDRGEKLFF	TGTGCCAGCAGTGGGGACAGGGGTGAAAAACTGTTTTTT
TRBJ2-1	TRBV19	TRBD2	-	CASSSTLRGGYNEQFF	TGTGCCAGTAGTTCTACCTTGCGGGGGGGGTACAATGAGCAGTTCTTC
TRBJ2-3	TRBV2	TRBD1	-	CAAARDRTTDTQYF	TGTGCCGCAGCGAGGGACAGGACCACAGATACGCAGTATTTT
TRBJ2-2	TRBV27	-	-	CATGRITGELFF	TGTGCCACCGGACGGATCACCGGGGAGCTGTTTTTT
TRBJ2-3	TRBV6-5	-	-	CASSPTASTDTQYF	TGTGCCAGCAGTCCGACCGCTAGCACAGATACGCAGTATTTT
TRBJ2-7	TRBV7-8	-	large	CASSLPGPGPYEQYF	TGTGCCAGCAGCCTCCCGGGCCCGGGGCCCTACGAGCAGTACTTC
TRBJ1-1	TRBV5-1	-	-	CASSGGQPNTEAFF	TGCGCCAGCAGCGGCGGACAGCCGAACACTGAAGCTTTCTTT
TRBJ1-2	TRBV23-1	-	-	CASTPVEPQSLVRAYGYTF	TGCGCCAGCACCCCTGTCGAGCCTCAATCGTTAGTGAGAGCCTATGGCTACACCTTC
TRBJ1-2	TRBV4-1	TRBD1	-	CASSQPGGQYGYTF	TGCGCCAGCAGCCAGCCAGGGGGCCAATATGGCTACACCTTC
TRBJ2-7	TRBV6-6	TRBD1	-	CASRRTGGSYEQYF	TGTGCCAGCAGGCGGACAGGGGGCTCCTACGAGCAGTACTTC
TRBJ2-3	TRBV18	-	-	CASSLQGEGTDTQYF	TGTGCCAGCTCACTGCAGGGAGAGGGCACAGATACGCAGTATTTT
TRBJ2-2	TRBV28	TRBD1	-	CASSLWQQGGTGELFF	TGTGCCAGCAGTTTATGGCAACAGGGGGGTACCGGGGAGCTGTTTTTT
TRBJ2-2	TRBV6-5	-	-	CASSYSTVTGELFF	TGTGCCAGCAGTTACTCGACGGTCACCGGGGAGCTGTTTTTT
TRBJ1-3	TRBV5-1	-	-	CASSLDGLSGNTIYF	TGCGCCAGCAGCTTGGATGGGCTCTCTGGAAACACCATATATTTT
TRBJ1-1	TRBV4-3	-	-	CASSQAPGGLNTEAFF	TGCGCCAGCAGCCAAGCCCCGGGCGGCTTGAACACTGAAGCTTTCTTT
TRBJ2-1	TRBV15	TRBD1	-	CATSQGTEVNEQFF	TGTGCCACCAGCCAGGGGACAGAGGTCAATGAGCAGTTCTTC
TRBJ2-1	TRBV7-2	TRBD2	-	CASSLSGGSSYNEQFF	TGTGCCAGCAGCTTAAGCGGGGGGAGCTCCTACAATGAGCAGTTCTTC
TRBJ2-1	TRBV27	TRBD2	-	CASSRWGLAGNEQFF	TGTGCCAGCAGTCGATGGGGACTAGCGGGCAATGAGCAGTTCTTC
TRBJ2-1	TRBV21-1	-	-	CASSQDRDGFLEQFF	TGTGCCAGCAGTCAGGACAGGGATGGATTCCTAGAGCAGTTCTTC
TRBJ2-1	TRBV7-2	TRBD2	-	CASSFKAGGEDEQFF	TGTGCCAGCAGCTTCAAGGCGGGAGGAGAGGATGAGCAGTTCTTC
TRBJ2-1	TRBV7-2	-	once	CASSLVPGTGNEQFF	TGTGCCAGCAGCTTAGTTCCGGGTACGGGCAATGAGCAGTTCTTC
TRBJ1-2	TRBV7-9	TRBD1	-	CASSPGTGPNYGYTF	TGTGCCAGCAGCCCCGGGACAGGGCCTAACTATGGCTACACCTTC
TRBJ2-7	TRBV21-1	-	-	CASSRGLAAYEQYF	TGTGCCAGCAGCAGGGGACTAGCGGCCTACGAGCAGTACTTC
TRBJ2-6	TRBV5-4	-	-	CASSVDAAWGANVLTF	TGTGCCAGCAGCGTTGACGCGGCGTGGGGGGCCAACGTCCTGACTTTC